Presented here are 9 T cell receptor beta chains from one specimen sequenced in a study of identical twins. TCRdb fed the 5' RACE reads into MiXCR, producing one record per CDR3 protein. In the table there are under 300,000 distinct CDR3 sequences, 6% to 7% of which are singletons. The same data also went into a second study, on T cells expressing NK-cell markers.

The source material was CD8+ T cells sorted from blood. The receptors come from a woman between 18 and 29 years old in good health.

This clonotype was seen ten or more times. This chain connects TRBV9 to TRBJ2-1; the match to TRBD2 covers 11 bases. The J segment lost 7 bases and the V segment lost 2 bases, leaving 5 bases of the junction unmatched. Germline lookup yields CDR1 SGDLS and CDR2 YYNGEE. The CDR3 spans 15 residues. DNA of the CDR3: TGTGCCAGCAGCGTTAGCGGGGGGGCCAAGAATGAGCAGTTCTTC. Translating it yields CASSVSGGAKNEQFF.

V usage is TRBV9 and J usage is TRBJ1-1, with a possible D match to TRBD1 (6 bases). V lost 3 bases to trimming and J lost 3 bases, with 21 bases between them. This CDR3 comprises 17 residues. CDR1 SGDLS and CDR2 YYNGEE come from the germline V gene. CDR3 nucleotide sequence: TGTGCCAGCAGCGGGCCCGACAGCAGGGGCAGGGACACTGAAGCTTTCTTT. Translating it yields CASSGPDSRGRDTEAFF.

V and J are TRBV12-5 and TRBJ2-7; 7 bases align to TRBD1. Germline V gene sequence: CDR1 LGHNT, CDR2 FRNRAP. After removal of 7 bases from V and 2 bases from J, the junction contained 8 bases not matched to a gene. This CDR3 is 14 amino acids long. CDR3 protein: CASVAADRPYEQYF. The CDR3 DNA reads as TGTGCTAGTGTCGCGGCGGACAGGCCCTACGAGCAGTACTTC.

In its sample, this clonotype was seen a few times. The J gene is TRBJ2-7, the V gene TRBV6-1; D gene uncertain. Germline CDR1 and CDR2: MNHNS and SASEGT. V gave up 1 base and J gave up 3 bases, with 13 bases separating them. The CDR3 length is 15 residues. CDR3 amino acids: CASSEGPALYYEQYF. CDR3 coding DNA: TGTGCCAGCAGTGAAGGTCCCGCACTTTACTACGAGCAGTACTTC.

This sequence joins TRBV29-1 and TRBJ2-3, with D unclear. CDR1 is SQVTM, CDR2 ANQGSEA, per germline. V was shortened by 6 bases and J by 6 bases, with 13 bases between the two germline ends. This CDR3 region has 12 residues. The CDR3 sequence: CSVNDGRDTQYF. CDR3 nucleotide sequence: TGCAGCGTCAATGATGGGCGGGATACGCAGTATTTT.

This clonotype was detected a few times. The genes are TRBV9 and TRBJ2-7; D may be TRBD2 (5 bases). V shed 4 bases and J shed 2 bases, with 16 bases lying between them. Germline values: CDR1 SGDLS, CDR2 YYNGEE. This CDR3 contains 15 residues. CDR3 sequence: CASSPWGSETYEQYF. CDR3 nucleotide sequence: TGTGCCAGCAGCCCCTGGGGTAGCGAGACCTACGAGCAGTACTTC. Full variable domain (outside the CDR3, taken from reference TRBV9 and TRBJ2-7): DSGVTQTPKHLITATGQRVTLRCSPRSGDLSVYWYQQSLDQGLQFLIQYYNGEERAKGNILERFSAQQFPDLHSELNLSSLELGDSALYFCASSPWGSETYEQYFGPGTRLTVT.

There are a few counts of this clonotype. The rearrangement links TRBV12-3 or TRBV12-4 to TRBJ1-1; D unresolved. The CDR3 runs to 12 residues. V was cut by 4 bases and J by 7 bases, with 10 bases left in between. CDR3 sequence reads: CASSSWTDEAFF. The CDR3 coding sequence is TGTGCCAGCAGTTCCTGGACGGATGAAGCTTTCTTT.

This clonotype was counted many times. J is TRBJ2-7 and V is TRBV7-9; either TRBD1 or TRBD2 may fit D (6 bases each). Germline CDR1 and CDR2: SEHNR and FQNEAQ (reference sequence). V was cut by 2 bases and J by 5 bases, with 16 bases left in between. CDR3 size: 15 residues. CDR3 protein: CASSLYRGHRNEQYF. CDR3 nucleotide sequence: TGTGCCAGCAGCTTATATCGGGGGCATCGGAACGAGCAGTACTTC.

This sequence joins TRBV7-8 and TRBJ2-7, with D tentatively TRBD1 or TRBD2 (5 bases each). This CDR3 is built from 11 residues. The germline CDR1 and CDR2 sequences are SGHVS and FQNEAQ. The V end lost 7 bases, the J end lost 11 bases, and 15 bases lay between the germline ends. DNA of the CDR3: TGTGCCAGCACCCTTTGGGGGAAGAAGTACTTC. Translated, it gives CASTLWGKKYF.